A selection of T cell receptor beta chains follows, all from one sample in a study of T cells in Graves' hyperthyroidism and ophthalmopathy. TCRdb independently ran MiXCR on the multiplex PCR reads; one entry per CDR3 protein. The table has hundreds of thousands of distinct CDR3 sequences, approximately 40% seen once. The sequenced sample was blood. The receptors were gathered from a man in his late teens or twenties with Graves' hyperthyroidism. Both conserved end residues are part of each CDR3. A D gene is named only where the DNA matches it firmly. Clone size is not always given. Where it is, it says once, few, many or a class for expanded clones.

v_gene: TRBV20-1
abundance: once
d_gene: .
j_gene: TRBJ1-3
CDR3nt: TGCAGTGCTAGTAAGGCAGTCATGAACACCATATATTTT
CDR3aa: CSASKAVMNTIYF

v_gene: TRBV19
abundance: many
d_gene: .
j_gene: TRBJ1-5
CDR3nt: TGTGCCAGTAGTATAGAGGCCCTTGATCAGCCCCAGCATTTT
CDR3aa: CASSIEALDQPQHF

v_gene: TRBV12-3/TRBV12-4
abundance: few
d_gene: .
j_gene: TRBJ1-1
CDR3nt: TGTGCCAGCAGCCGATTAGGGGATGATGGTGAAGCTTTCTTT
CDR3aa: CASSRLGDDGEAFF

v_gene: TRBV7-4
abundance: .
d_gene: .
j_gene: TRBJ1-1
CDR3nt: TGCGCCAGCAGCCAAGACATAACGGGAACGGCTGAAGCTTTCTTT
CDR3aa: CASSQDITGTAEAFF

v_gene: TRBV20-1
abundance: .
d_gene: TRBD2
j_gene: TRBJ2-5
CDR3nt: TGCAGTGCTTCTAGCGGGGGGGCCGAGGAGACCCAGTACTTC
CDR3aa: CSASSGGAEETQYF

v_gene: TRBV13
abundance: .
d_gene: .
j_gene: TRBJ2-5
CDR3nt: TGTGCCAGCAGCTCGGACTTCCAAGAGACCCAGTACTTC
CDR3aa: CASSSDFQETQYF

v_gene: TRBV6-6
abundance: .
d_gene: .
j_gene: TRBJ2-2
CDR3nt: TGTGCCAGCAGTTACCGGAGCACGAACACCGGGGAGCTGTTTTTT
CDR3aa: CASSYRSTNTGELFF

v_gene: TRBV7-6
abundance: .
d_gene: .
j_gene: TRBJ2-2
CDR3nt: TGTGCCAGCAGCTCTGACGAGGCCGGGGAGCTGTTTTTT
CDR3aa: CASSSDEAGELFF

v_gene: TRBV19
abundance: .
d_gene: .
j_gene: TRBJ2-2
CDR3nt: TGTGCCAGTAGGGTGTCGCTCAGTCCGAACACCAGGGAGCTGTTTTTT
CDR3aa: CASRVSLSPNTRELFF

v_gene: TRBV10-3
abundance: many
d_gene: TRBD1
j_gene: TRBJ1-4
CDR3nt: TGTGCCATCAGTGAGTCATCAGGGGGCGGTGAAAAACTGTTTTTT
CDR3aa: CAISESSGGGEKLFF

v_gene: TRBV7-3
abundance: .
d_gene: .
j_gene: TRBJ2-5
CDR3nt: TGCGCCAGCAGCCTACGGGCTGTTCAAGAGACCCAGTACTTC
CDR3aa: CASSLRAVQETQYF

v_gene: TRBV5-1
abundance: many
d_gene: .
j_gene: TRBJ1-5
CDR3nt: TGCGCCAGCAGCTTGGTGGGAGATGGGAATCAGCCCCAGCATTTT
CDR3aa: CASSLVGDGNQPQHF

v_gene: TRBV24-1
abundance: .
d_gene: .
j_gene: TRBJ2-3
CDR3nt: TGTGCCACCAGTGATTACAGGGTGCATACGCAGTATTTT
CDR3aa: CATSDYRVHTQYF

v_gene: TRBV9
abundance: .
d_gene: .
j_gene: TRBJ2-6
CDR3nt: TGTGCCGGCAGCGTAGATCGGGACTCTGGGGCCAACGTCCTGACTTTC
CDR3aa: CAGSVDRDSGANVLTF

v_gene: TRBV9
abundance: many
d_gene: .
j_gene: TRBJ1-1
CDR3nt: TGTGCCAGCAGCGTAGTGGGGGGTAACACTGAAGCTTTCTTT
CDR3aa: CASSVVGGNTEAFF

v_gene: TRBV11-2
abundance: .
d_gene: TRBD2
j_gene: TRBJ2-2
CDR3nt: TGTGCCAGCAGCTCGGTTTGGGGAGGAGCGGGAGGATACGGGGAGCTGTTTTTT
CDR3aa: CASSSVWGGAGGYGELFF

v_gene: TRBV12-3/TRBV12-4
abundance: .
d_gene: TRBD1
j_gene: TRBJ1-4
CDR3nt: TGTGCCAGCAGCCCAGGGGGCACTGAAAAACTGTTTTTT
CDR3aa: CASSPGGTEKLFF

v_gene: TRBV19
abundance: many
d_gene: TRBD1
j_gene: TRBJ1-6
CDR3nt: TGTGCCAGTAGTCCCCGGGACAGGGCCCGTAATTCACCCCTCCACTTT
CDR3aa: CASSPRDRARNSPLHF

v_gene: TRBV19
abundance: few
d_gene: TRBD1
j_gene: TRBJ2-2
CDR3nt: TGTGCCAGTACCCCCAGGGACAGGGGATACACCGGGGAGCTGTTTTTT
CDR3aa: CASTPRDRGYTGELFF

v_gene: TRBV7-2
abundance: few
d_gene: .
j_gene: TRBJ1-5
CDR3nt: TGTGCCAGCAGCCCCTACCAGGGGATTGTCAGCAATCAGCCCCAGCATTTT
CDR3aa: CASSPYQGIVSNQPQHF

v_gene: TRBV9
abundance: .
d_gene: .
j_gene: TRBJ1-5
CDR3nt: TGTGCCAGCAGCGGGGGCAGGGCAAATCAGCCCCAGCATTTT
CDR3aa: CASSGGRANQPQHF

v_gene: TRBV19
abundance: many
d_gene: .
j_gene: TRBJ1-2
CDR3nt: TGTGCCAGTGAATCTAACTATGGCTACACCTTC
CDR3aa: CASESNYGYTF

v_gene: TRBV5-1
abundance: many
d_gene: .
j_gene: TRBJ1-1
CDR3nt: TGCGCCAGCCGACATGGCGTTGAAGCTTTCTTT
CDR3aa: CASRHGVEAFF

v_gene: TRBV5-1
abundance: .
d_gene: .
j_gene: TRBJ2-7
CDR3nt: TGCGCCAGCAGCTTGGTCCTGGGGAACGAGCAGTACTTC
CDR3aa: CASSLVLGNEQYF

v_gene: TRBV7-8
abundance: .
d_gene: .
j_gene: TRBJ2-2
CDR3nt: TGTGCCAGCCGCCTGCAGGGGAAGGGCACCGGGGAGCTGTTTTTT
CDR3aa: CASRLQGKGTGELFF

v_gene: TRBV9
abundance: .
d_gene: .
j_gene: TRBJ2-7
CDR3nt: TGTGCCAGCAGCGTTACCTCACCCAGCGAGCAGTACTTC
CDR3aa: CASSVTSPSEQYF

v_gene: TRBV15
abundance: many
d_gene: .
j_gene: TRBJ1-6
CDR3nt: TGTGCCACCAGGAAGGCCGTAGTAGACTATAATTCACCCCTCCACTTT
CDR3aa: CATRKAVVDYNSPLHF

v_gene: TRBV10-3
abundance: many
d_gene: .
j_gene: TRBJ1-2
CDR3nt: TGTGCCATCAGTGAGACAGGGTACGACTATGGCTACACCTTC
CDR3aa: CAISETGYDYGYTF

v_gene: TRBV5-6
abundance: .
d_gene: .
j_gene: TRBJ2-5
CDR3nt: TGTGCCAGCAGCTGGTATGGAGGAAGCGGAGAGACCCAGTACTTC
CDR3aa: CASSWYGGSGETQYF

v_gene: TRBV19
abundance: .
d_gene: .
j_gene: TRBJ1-4
CDR3nt: TGTGCCAGTAGAGGGGAGGGTCTCGGAAAACTGTTTTTT
CDR3aa: CASRGEGLGKLFF

v_gene: TRBV20-1
abundance: many
d_gene: .
j_gene: TRBJ1-2
CDR3nt: TGCAGTGCTAGAAAGACAGGCCGGAACTATGGCTACACCTTC
CDR3aa: CSARKTGRNYGYTF

v_gene: TRBV20-1
abundance: .
d_gene: .
j_gene: TRBJ2-6
CDR3nt: TGCAGTGCTAGGGGAGGGGGGGCGAGGTCTGGGGCCAACGTCCTGACTTTC
CDR3aa: CSARGGGARSGANVLTF

v_gene: TRBV9
abundance: .
d_gene: TRBD2
j_gene: TRBJ2-5
CDR3nt: TGTGCCAGCAGCTCAAGTTTAGGCCGCGGGGGGCCTCCAGAGACCCAGTACTTC
CDR3aa: CASSSSLGRGGPPETQYF

v_gene: TRBV7-9
abundance: .
d_gene: .
j_gene: TRBJ1-2
CDR3nt: TGTGCCAGCAGCCGCTTTGAGTGGCTCGGCTACACCTTC
CDR3aa: CASSRFEWLGYTF

v_gene: TRBV2
abundance: once
d_gene: .
j_gene: TRBJ1-4
CDR3nt: TGTGCCAGCACTGGGCGAGGAGTGGAAAAACTGTTTTTT
CDR3aa: CASTGRGVEKLFF

v_gene: TRBV7-9
abundance: few
d_gene: .
j_gene: TRBJ2-2
CDR3nt: TGTGCCAGCAGTCCTAGCCCGGGCGGGACCGGGGAGCTGTTTTTT
CDR3aa: CASSPSPGGTGELFF

v_gene: TRBV24-1
abundance: many
d_gene: TRBD1
j_gene: TRBJ1-1
CDR3nt: TGTGCCACCAGTGATCCTACAGGGGAGGCTTTCTTT
CDR3aa: CATSDPTGEAFF

v_gene: TRBV7-9
abundance: many
d_gene: .
j_gene: TRBJ1-1
CDR3nt: TGTGCCAGCAGTCCATCGGAATTCATGAACACTGAAGCTTTCTTT
CDR3aa: CASSPSEFMNTEAFF

v_gene: TRBV19
abundance: many
d_gene: .
j_gene: TRBJ2-7
CDR3nt: TGTGCCACCCGCCGGGACGAATCCTACGAGCAGTACTTC
CDR3aa: CATRRDESYEQYF

v_gene: TRBV12-3/TRBV12-4
abundance: few
d_gene: TRBD2
j_gene: TRBJ2-5
CDR3nt: TGTGCCAGCAGTTTAGCTAGCGGGAGGCAGGAGACCCAGTACTTC
CDR3aa: CASSLASGRQETQYF

v_gene: TRBV9
abundance: few
d_gene: .
j_gene: TRBJ2-2
CDR3nt: TGTGCCAGCAGCGTCAACTTGGCCGGGGAGCTGTTTTTT
CDR3aa: CASSVNLAGELFF

v_gene: TRBV2
abundance: many
d_gene: .
j_gene: TRBJ1-5
CDR3nt: TGTGCCAGCAGTGTGGGGGTCGTCGGTCAGCCCCAGCATTTT
CDR3aa: CASSVGVVGQPQHF

v_gene: TRBV27
abundance: .
d_gene: TRBD1
j_gene: TRBJ1-1
CDR3nt: TGTGCCAGCAGCAACAGGGGCGGCACTGAAGCTTTCTTT
CDR3aa: CASSNRGGTEAFF

v_gene: TRBV19
abundance: .
d_gene: TRBD1
j_gene: TRBJ2-7
CDR3nt: TGTGCCAGCAGGGGGCCTCACGAGCAGTACTTC
CDR3aa: CASRGPHEQYF

v_gene: TRBV15
abundance: many
d_gene: .
j_gene: TRBJ1-6
CDR3nt: TGTGCCACCAGCAGAGATGGGGGGCCGGGGTATAATTCACCCCTCCACTTT
CDR3aa: CATSRDGGPGYNSPLHF

v_gene: TRBV7-8
abundance: many
d_gene: TRBD1
j_gene: TRBJ2-5
CDR3nt: TGTGCCAGCAGCCGAGGCCCGACAGGGAGAGAGACCCAGTACTTC
CDR3aa: CASSRGPTGRETQYF

v_gene: TRBV9
abundance: .
d_gene: .
j_gene: TRBJ1-1
CDR3nt: TGTGCCAGCAGCTTATCCCGGGGTCTGAACACTGAAGCTTTCTTT
CDR3aa: CASSLSRGLNTEAFF

v_gene: TRBV7-9
abundance: many
d_gene: .
j_gene: TRBJ1-1
CDR3nt: TGTGCCAGCAGCTTAGCAGGGGTGACTGAAGCTTTCTTT
CDR3aa: CASSLAGVTEAFF

v_gene: TRBV20-1
abundance: .
d_gene: .
j_gene: TRBJ1-2
CDR3nt: TGCAGTGCTAGTAACCTAGCGGGATCGGGCTACACCTTC
CDR3aa: CSASNLAGSGYTF

v_gene: TRBV20-1
abundance: many
d_gene: TRBD1
j_gene: TRBJ1-5
CDR3nt: TGCAGTGCTAGAGATGGTCAGGGGGAGTCTCAGCCCCAGCATTTT
CDR3aa: CSARDGQGESQPQHF